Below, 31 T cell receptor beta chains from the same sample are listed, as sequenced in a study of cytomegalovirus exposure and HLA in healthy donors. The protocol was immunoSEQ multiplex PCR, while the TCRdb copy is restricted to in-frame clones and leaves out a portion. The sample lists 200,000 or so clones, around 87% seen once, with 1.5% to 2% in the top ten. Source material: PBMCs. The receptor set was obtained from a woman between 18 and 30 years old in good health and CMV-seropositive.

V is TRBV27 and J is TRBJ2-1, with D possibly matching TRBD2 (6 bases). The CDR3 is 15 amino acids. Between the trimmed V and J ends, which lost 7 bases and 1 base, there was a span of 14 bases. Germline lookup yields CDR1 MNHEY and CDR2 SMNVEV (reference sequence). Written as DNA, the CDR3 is TGTGCCAGCAAATCCGGGACTCGATCCTACAATGAGCAGTTCTTC. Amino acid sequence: CASKSGTRSYNEQFF.

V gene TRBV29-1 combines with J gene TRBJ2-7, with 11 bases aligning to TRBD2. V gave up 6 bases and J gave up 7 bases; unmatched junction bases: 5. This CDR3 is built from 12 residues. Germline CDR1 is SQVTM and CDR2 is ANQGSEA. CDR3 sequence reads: CSVRLAGGEQYF. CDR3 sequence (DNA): TGCAGCGTCCGATTAGCGGGAGGGGAGCAGTACTTC.

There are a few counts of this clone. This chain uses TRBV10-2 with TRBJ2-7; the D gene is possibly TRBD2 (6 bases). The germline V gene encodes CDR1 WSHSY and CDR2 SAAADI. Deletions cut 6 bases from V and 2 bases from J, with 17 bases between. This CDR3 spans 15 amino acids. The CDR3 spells CASSPGLSGTYEQYF. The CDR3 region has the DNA TGCGCCAGCAGCCCGGGACTCTCGGGCACCTACGAGCAGTACTTC.

CDR3 loop: CASSQDRVDGYTF. The CDR3 DNA follows: TGTGCCAGCAGCCAGGACAGGGTGGATGGCTACACCTTC. The chain couples TRBV4-2 to TRBJ1-2, with TRBD1 matching over 8 bases. The J segment lost 6 bases and the V segment lost 3 bases, leaving 3 bases of the junction unmatched. This CDR3 spans 13 amino acids. CDR1 and CDR2 from the germline V gene are LGHNA and YNFKEQ.

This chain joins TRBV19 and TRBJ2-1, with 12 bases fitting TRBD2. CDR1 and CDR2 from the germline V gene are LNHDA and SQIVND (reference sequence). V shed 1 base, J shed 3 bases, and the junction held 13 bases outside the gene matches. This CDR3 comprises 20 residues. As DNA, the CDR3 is TGTGCCAGTAGTATAGTTCCGGGACTAGCGGGTCCCTTGCTCTACAATGAGCAGTTCTTC. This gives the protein CASSIVPGLAGPLLYNEQFF.

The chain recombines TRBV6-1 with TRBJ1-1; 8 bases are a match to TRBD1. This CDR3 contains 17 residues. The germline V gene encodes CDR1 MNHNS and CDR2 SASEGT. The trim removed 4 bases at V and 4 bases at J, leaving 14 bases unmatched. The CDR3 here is CASSGRTGLLRGTEAFF. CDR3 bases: TGTGCCAGCAGTGGTAGGACAGGGTTACTGCGGGGCACTGAAGCTTTCTTT.

The CDR3 coding sequence is TGTGCCAGCAGTCCACTTGCACGAGCGGGAGTAGTTGCGGATGAGCAGTACTTC. Its translation: CASSPLARAGVVADEQYF. The genes are TRBV28 and TRBJ2-7; TRBD2 agrees at 8 bases. Germline CDR1 and CDR2: MDHEN and SYDVKM. The CDR3 contains 18 residues. With 5 bases clipped from V and 7 bases from J, the junction kept 22 bases outside the gene matches.

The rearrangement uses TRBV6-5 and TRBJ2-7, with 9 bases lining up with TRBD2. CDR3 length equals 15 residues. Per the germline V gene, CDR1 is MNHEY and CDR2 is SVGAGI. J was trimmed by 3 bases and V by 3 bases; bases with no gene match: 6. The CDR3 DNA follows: TGTGCCAGCAGTTATTTGACTAGCGGAGTCTACGAGCAGTACTTC. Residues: CASSYLTSGVYEQYF.

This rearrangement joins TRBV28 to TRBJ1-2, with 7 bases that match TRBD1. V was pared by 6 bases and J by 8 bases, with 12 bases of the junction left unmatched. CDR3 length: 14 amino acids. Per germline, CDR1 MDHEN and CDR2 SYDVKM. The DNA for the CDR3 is TGTGCCAGCAGCCGATTTGGACAGGCCGGGGGCTACACCTTC. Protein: CASSRFGQAGGYTF.

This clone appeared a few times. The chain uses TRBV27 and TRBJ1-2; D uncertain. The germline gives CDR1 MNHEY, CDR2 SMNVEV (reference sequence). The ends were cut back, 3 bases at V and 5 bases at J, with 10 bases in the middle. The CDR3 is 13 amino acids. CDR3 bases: TGTGCCAGCAGTTTTAGAGGAGTTTATGGCTACACCTTC. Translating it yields CASSFRGVYGYTF.

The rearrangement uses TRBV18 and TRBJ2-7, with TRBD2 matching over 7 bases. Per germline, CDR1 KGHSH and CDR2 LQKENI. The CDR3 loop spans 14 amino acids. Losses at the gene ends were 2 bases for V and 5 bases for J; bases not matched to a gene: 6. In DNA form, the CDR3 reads TGTGCCAGCTCACCAGGTGTAGGGAGGGACGAGCAGTACTTC. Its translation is CASSPGVGRDEQYF.

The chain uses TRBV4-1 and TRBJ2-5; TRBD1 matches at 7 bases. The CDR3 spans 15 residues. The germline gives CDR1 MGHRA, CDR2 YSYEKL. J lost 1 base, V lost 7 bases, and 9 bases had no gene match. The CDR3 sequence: CASTLDRELQETQYF. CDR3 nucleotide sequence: TGCGCCAGCACCCTCGACAGGGAACTCCAAGAGACCCAGTACTTC.

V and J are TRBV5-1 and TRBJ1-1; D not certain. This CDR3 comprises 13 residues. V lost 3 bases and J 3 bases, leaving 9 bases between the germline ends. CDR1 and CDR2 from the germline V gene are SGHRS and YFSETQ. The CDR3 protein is CASSSVTDTEAFF. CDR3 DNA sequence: TGCGCCAGCAGCTCGGTCACCGACACTGAAGCTTTCTTT.

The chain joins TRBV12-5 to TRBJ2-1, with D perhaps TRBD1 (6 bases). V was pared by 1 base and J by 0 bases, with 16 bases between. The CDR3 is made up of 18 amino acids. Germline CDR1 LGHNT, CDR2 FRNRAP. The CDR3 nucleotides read TGTGCTAGTGGTTTGGGGCCCAGGACAGAAAGCTCCTACAATGAGCAGTTCTTC. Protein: CASGLGPRTESSYNEQFF.

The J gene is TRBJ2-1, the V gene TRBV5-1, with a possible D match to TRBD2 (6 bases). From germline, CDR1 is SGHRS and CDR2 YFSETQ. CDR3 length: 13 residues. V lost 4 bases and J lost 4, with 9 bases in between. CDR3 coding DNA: TGCGCCAGCAGCCCGCGGGATTACAATGAGCAGTTCTTC. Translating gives CASSPRDYNEQFF.

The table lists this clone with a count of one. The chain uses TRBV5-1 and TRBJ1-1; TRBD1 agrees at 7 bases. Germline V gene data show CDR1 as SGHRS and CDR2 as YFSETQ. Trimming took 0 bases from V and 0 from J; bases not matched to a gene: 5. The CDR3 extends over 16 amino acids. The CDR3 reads CASSLEGGTMNTEAFF. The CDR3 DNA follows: TGCGCCAGCAGCTTGGAAGGGGGCACCATGAACACTGAAGCTTTCTTT.

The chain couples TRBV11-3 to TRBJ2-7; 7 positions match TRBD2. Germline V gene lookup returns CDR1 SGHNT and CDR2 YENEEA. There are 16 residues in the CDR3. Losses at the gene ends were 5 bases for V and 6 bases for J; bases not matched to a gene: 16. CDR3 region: CASSKRGGRASSEQYF. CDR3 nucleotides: TGTGCCAGCAGCAAACGGGGCGGGAGAGCCTCTAGCGAGCAGTACTTC.

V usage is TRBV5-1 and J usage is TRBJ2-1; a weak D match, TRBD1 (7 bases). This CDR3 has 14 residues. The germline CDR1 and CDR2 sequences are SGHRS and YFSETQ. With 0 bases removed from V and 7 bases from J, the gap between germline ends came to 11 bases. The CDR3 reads CASSLGRGANEQFF. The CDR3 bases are TGCGCCAGCAGCTTGGGCAGGGGGGCGAATGAGCAGTTCTTC.

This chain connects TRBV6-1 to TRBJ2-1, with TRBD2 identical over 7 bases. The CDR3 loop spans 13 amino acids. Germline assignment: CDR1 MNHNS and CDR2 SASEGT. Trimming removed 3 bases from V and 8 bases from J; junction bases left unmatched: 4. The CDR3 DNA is TGTGCCAGCAGTGAGGGAGGGGCATATGAGCAGTTCTTC. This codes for CASSEGGAYEQFF.

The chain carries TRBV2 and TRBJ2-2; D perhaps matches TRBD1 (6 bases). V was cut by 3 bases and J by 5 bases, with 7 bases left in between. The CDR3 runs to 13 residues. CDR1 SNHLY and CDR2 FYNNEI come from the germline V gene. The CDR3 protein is CASSDRGTGELFF. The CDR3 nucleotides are TGTGCCAGCAGTGATAGGGGGACCGGGGAGCTGTTTTTT.

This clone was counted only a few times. The CDR3 DNA is TGCAGCGTTATTTTGGCTATCCGGGGCACTGAAGCTTTCTTT. This encodes CSVILAIRGTEAFF. This rearrangement joins TRBV29-1 to TRBJ1-1; no firm D call. The CDR3 sequence is 14 residues long. The germline V gene has CDR1 SQVTM and CDR2 ANQGSEA. V was shortened by 5 bases and J by 4 bases, with 17 bases between the two germline ends.

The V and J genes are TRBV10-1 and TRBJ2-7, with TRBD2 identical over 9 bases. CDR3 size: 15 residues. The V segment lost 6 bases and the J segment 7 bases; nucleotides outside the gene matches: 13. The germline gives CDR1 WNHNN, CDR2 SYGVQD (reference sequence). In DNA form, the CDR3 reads TGCGCCAGCAGCGATCGAGCGGGAGGAGCGTATGAGCAGTACTTC. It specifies CASSDRAGGAYEQYF.

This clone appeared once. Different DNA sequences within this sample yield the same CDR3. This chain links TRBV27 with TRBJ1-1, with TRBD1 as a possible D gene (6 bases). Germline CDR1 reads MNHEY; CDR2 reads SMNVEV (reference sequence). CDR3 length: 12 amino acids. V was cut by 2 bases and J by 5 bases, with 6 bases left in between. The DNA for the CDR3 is TGTGCCAGCAGTTTAAGGGGGACTGAAGCTTTCTTT. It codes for CASSLRGTEAFF.

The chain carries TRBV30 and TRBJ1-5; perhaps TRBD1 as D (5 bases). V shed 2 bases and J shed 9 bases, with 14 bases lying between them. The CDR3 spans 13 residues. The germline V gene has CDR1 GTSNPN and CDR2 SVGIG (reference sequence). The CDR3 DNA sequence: TGTGCCTGGAGTCACAGGAGAATCGCGCCCCAGCATTTT. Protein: CAWSHRRIAPQHF. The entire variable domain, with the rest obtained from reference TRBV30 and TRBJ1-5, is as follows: SQTIHQWPATLVQPVGSPLSLECTVEGTSNPNLYWYRQAAGRGLQLLFYSVGIGQISSEVPQNLSASRPQDRQFILSSKKLLLSDSGFYLCAWSHRRIAPQHFGDGTRLSIL.

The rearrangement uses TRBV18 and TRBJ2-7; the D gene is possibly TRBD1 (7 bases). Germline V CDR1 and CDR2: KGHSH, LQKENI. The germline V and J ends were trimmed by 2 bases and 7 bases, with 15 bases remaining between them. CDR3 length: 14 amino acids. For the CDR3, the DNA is TGTGCCAGCTCACCAGGTGGAGGGGGCGGAGAGCAGTACTTC. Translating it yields CASSPGGGGGEQYF. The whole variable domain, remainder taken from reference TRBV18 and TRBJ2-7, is NAGVMQNPRHLVRRRGQEARLRCSPMKGHSHVYWYRQLPEEGLKFMVYLQKENIIDESGMPKERFSAEFPKEGPSILRIQQVVRGDSAAYFCASSPGGGGGEQYFGPGTRLTVT.

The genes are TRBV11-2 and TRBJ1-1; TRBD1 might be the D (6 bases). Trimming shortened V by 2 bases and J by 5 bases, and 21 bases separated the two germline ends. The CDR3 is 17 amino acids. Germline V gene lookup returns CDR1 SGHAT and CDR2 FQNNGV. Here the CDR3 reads CASSLPLGRGLRTEAFF. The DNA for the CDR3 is TGTGCCAGCAGCTTACCCCTCGGGCGGGGGCTAAGGACTGAAGCTTTCTTT.

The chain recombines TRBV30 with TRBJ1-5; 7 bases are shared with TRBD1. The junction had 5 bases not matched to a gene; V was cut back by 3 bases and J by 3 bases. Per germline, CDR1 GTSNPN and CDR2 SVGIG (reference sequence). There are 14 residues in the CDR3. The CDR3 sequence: CAWRQTGINQPQHF. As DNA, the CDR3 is TGTGCCTGGAGGCAGACAGGGATCAATCAGCCCCAGCATTTT.

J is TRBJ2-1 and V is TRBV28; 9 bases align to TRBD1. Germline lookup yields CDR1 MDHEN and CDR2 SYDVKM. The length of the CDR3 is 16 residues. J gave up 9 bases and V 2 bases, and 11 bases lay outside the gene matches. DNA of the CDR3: TGTGCCAGCAGTTTAGAGGACAGGGGTCTCGTCGGTGAGCAGTTCTTC. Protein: CASSLEDRGLVGEQFF.

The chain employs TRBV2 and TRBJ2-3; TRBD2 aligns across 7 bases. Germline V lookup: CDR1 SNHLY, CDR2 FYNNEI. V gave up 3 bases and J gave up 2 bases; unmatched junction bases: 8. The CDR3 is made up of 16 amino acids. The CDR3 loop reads CASSEVASGYTDTQYF. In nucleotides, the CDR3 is TGTGCCAGCAGTGAGGTGGCTAGCGGATACACAGATACGCAGTATTTT. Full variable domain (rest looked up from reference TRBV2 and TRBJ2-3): EPEVTQTPSHQVTQMGQEVILRCVPISNHLYFYWYRQILGQKVEFLVSFYNNEISEKSEIFDDQFSVERPDGSNFTLKIRSTKLEDSAMYFCASSEVASGYTDTQYFGPGTRLTVL.

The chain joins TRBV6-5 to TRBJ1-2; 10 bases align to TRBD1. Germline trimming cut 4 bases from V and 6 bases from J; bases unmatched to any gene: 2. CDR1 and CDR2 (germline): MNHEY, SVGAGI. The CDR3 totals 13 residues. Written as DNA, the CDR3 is TGTGCCAGCAGTTCCGGGACAGGGGATGGCTACACCTTC. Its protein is CASSSGTGDGYTF.

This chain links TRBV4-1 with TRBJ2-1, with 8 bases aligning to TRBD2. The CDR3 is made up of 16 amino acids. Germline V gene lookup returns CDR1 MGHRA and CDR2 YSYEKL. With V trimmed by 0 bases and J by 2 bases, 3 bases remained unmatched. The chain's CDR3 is CASSQDRGGAYNEQFF. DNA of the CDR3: TGCGCCAGCAGCCAAGATCGGGGGGGAGCCTACAATGAGCAGTTCTTC.